This passage covers 16 T cell receptor beta chains from one sample sequenced in a study of T cells in localized non-small cell lung cancer. Produced via immunoSEQ multiplex PCR; TCRdb's table is partial and in-frame only. The table lists about 82,000 clones, less than 85% of them singletons. The sequenced sample was PBMCs, obtained before any cancer treatment. The receptor source for this set is a man aged 40-75 years with stage II squamous cell lung carcinoma.

The chain uses TRBV7-8 and TRBJ2-5; D gene unclear. CDR1 is SGHVS, CDR2 FQNEAQ, per germline. The V end lost 2 bases, the J end lost 5 bases, and 9 bases lay between the germline ends. CDR3 length: 13 amino acids. The CDR3 bases are TGTGCCAGCAGCTTAAGTTGGCGGGAGACCCAGTACTTC. This translates into CASSLSWRETQYF.

The chain carries TRBV6-1 and TRBJ2-1, with 8 bases aligning to TRBD2. Germline V gene data show CDR1 as MNHNS and CDR2 as SASEGT. The V and J ends lost 4 bases and 3 bases, in that order; junction bases with no gene match: 5. There are 15 residues in the CDR3. The CDR3 DNA is TGTGCCAGCAGTGCGGGGAGCGGGAGCTACAATGAGCAGTTCTTC. Translation: CASSAGSGSYNEQFF.

The genes are TRBV2 and TRBJ2-7; TRBD1 aligns across 7 bases. There are 14 residues in the CDR3. Trimming cost V 7 bases and J 0 bases; bases outside gene matches: 6. Germline V lookup: CDR1 SNHLY, CDR2 FYNNEI. CDR3 loop: CASKTGQSSYEQYF. DNA of the CDR3: TGTGCCAGCAAGACAGGGCAAAGCTCCTACGAGCAGTACTTC.

The V call is TRBV11-2, the J call TRBJ2-7, with D possibly matching TRBD2 (6 bases). Trimming shortened V by 5 bases and J by 3 bases, and 14 bases separated the two germline ends. The CDR3 extends over 14 amino acids. Looked up from germline, CDR1 is SGHAT and CDR2 is FQNNGV. CDR3 bases: TGTGCCAGCAGCATGGGACTCCGGGGCTACGAGCAGTACTTC. Translation: CASSMGLRGYEQYF.

This clone was recorded a few times. The CDR3, as DNA: TGTGCCAGCAGCGGGAGAGGCGCGGATTCCTACGAGCAGTACTTC. This translates into CASSGRGADSYEQYF. The chain uses TRBV5-4 and TRBJ2-7, with D perhaps TRBD2 (5 bases). V dropped 4 bases and J dropped 1 base, with 15 bases sitting between them. Germline-derived CDR1 and CDR2 are SGHNT and YYREEE (reference sequence). There are 15 residues in the CDR3.

This clone was observed a few times. The chain links TRBV27 to TRBJ1-3, with a tentative D call TRBD1 (5 bases). The CDR3 length is 20 residues. Trimming stripped 2 bases from V and 1 base from J, with 24 bases between. CDR1 and CDR2 (germline): MNHEY, SMNVEV (reference sequence). CDR3 nucleotide sequence: TGTGCCAGCAGTTTACTACGACAGACGCGGACCCAAATGTCTGGAAACACCATATATTTT. Protein product: CASSLLRQTRTQMSGNTIYF.

This chain links TRBV9 with TRBJ1-2; D gene ambiguous. Germline-derived CDR1 and CDR2 are SGDLS and YYNGEE. The CDR3 extends over 15 amino acids. Trimming removed 3 bases from V and 0 bases from J, with 12 bases in between. This CDR3 is CASSARLGANYGYTF. DNA for the CDR3: TGTGCCAGCAGCGCCAGACTGGGAGCTAACTATGGCTACACCTTC.

The rearrangement links TRBV4-3 to TRBJ1-6, with TRBD1 as a possible D gene (5 bases). Germline CDR1 LGHNA, CDR2 YSLEER. Trimming removed 4 bases at V and 8 bases at J, with 18 bases between. CDR3 length equals 16 residues. CDR3 residues: CASSRVDPRGDSPLHF. CDR3 bases: TGCGCCAGCAGCCGGGTGGACCCCCGAGGGGATTCACCCCTCCACTTT.

The chain couples TRBV7-2 to TRBJ1-5; D not resolved. The germline V and J ends were trimmed by 2 bases and 6 bases, with 8 bases remaining between them. This CDR3 contains 13 residues. Germline V lookup: CDR1 SGHTA, CDR2 FQGNSA. CDR3 sequence (DNA): TGTGCCAGCAGCTTACCGGGCCGTCAGCCCCAGCATTTT. Its protein is CASSLPGRQPQHF. Filled out from reference TRBV7-2 and TRBJ1-5, the complete variable domain reads GAGVSQSPSNKVTEKGKDVELRCDPISGHTALYWYRQSLGQGLEFLIYFQGNSAPDKSGLPSDRFSAERTGGSVSTLTIQRTQQEDSAVYLCASSLPGRQPQHFGDGTRLSIL.

V gene TRBV10-1 combines with J gene TRBJ1-1; D not certain. V was clipped by 2 bases and J by 2 bases, with 12 bases between them. This CDR3 spans 15 amino acids. Per the germline V gene, CDR1 is WNHNN and CDR2 is SYGVQD (reference sequence). CDR3 nucleotides: TGCGCCAGCAGTGAGAGGTTCGAGGTAAACACTGAAGCTTTCTTT. Translating gives CASSERFEVNTEAFF.

The V and J genes are TRBV7-9 and TRBJ2-7; 8 bases line up with TRBD1. The CDR3 is 12 amino acids. The V gene end was trimmed by 4 bases and the J gene end by 7 bases; junction bases not matched to a gene: 3. The V gene's germline CDR1 is SEHNR and CDR2 FQNEAQ (reference sequence). The CDR3 sequence: CASSSQGAEQYF. CDR3 coding DNA: TGTGCCAGCAGCTCGCAGGGGGCAGAGCAGTACTTC.

This clone came up once. The V and J genes are TRBV27 and TRBJ1-1, with a tentative D call TRBD1 (5 bases). With 1 base removed from V and 4 bases from J, the gap between germline ends came to 7 bases. Germline V gene data show CDR1 as MNHEY and CDR2 as SMNVEV (reference sequence). CDR3 length equals 13 residues. CDR3 loop: CASSLFGGTEAFF. The CDR3 DNA reads TGTGCCAGCAGTTTATTCGGGGGCACTGAAGCTTTCTTT.

This chain links TRBV6-5 with TRBJ2-7, with 10 bases matching TRBD1. Germline assignment: CDR1 MNHEY and CDR2 SVGAGI. V dropped 2 bases and J dropped 2; count of bases not matched to a gene: 3. This CDR3 is built from 15 residues. CDR3 in DNA: TGTGCCAGCAGTTACAGGGACAGGGGTCCCTACGAGCAGTACTTC. The encoded protein is CASSYRDRGPYEQYF.

CDR3 in amino acids: CASSPRGTGEQPQHF. CDR3 DNA sequence: TGTGCCAGCTCGCCCCGTGGGACAGGGGAACAGCCCCAGCATTTT. The chain is built from TRBV18 and TRBJ1-5, with 10 nucleotides matching TRBD1. The germline CDR1 and CDR2 sequences are KGHSH and LQKENI. This CDR3 has 15 amino acids. The junction had 9 bases not matched to a gene; V was cut back by 6 bases and J by 7 bases.

This clone has more than one count but fewer than ten. The chain links TRBV2 to TRBJ1-1; TRBD1 is a possible D gene (6 bases). Trimming shortened V by 7 bases and J by 2 bases, and 14 bases separated the two germline ends. The CDR3 is 14 amino acids. Germline V lookup: CDR1 SNHLY, CDR2 FYNNEI. The DNA of the CDR3 is TGTGCCAGCACCCCCGGACAGCAAAACACTGAAGCTTTCTTT. It is translated as CASTPGQQNTEAFF.

Written as DNA, the CDR3 is TGTGCCAGCAGTGAAAGAGGGAAAAGGAACACTGAAGCTTTCTTT. Translating gives CASSERGKRNTEAFF. V and J are TRBV6-1 and TRBJ1-1, with D unclear. V lost 2 bases and J lost 1, with 11 bases in between. CDR3 size: 15 residues. Per germline, CDR1 MNHNS and CDR2 SASEGT.